A single sample is the source of the 11 T cell receptor beta chains below, sequenced in a study of T cell repertoires in cytomegalovirus infection. These receptors' antigens are unknown. TCRdb independently ran MiXCR on the reads; one entry per CDR3 protein. In the table there are fewer than 650,000 distinct CDR3 sequences, around two fifths of which are singletons. Material: cultured PBMCs, obtained from culture after CMV antigen stimulation. These receptor sequences come from a human donor in good health (CMV status not recorded). Some clones in this sample may be carry-over from other donors' samples.

The V call is TRBV19, the J call TRBJ2-3; a weak D match, TRBD2 (6 bases). Looked up from germline, CDR1 is LNHDA and CDR2 is SQIVND (reference sequence). V dropped 5 bases and J dropped 2 bases, with 26 bases sitting between them. The CDR3 runs to 19 residues. The CDR3 DNA follows: TGTGCCAGTAGTTTCGGTCCCGGGACTCCGGGTAGTCCCACAGATACGCAGTATTTT. Translated, it gives CASSFGPGTPGSPTDTQYF. Drawing the rest from reference TRBV19 and TRBJ2-3, the complete variable domain is DGGITQSPKYLFRKEGQNVTLSCEQNLNHDAMYWYRQDPGQGLRLIYYSQIVNDFQKGDIAEGYSVSREKKESFPLTVTSAQKNPTAFYLCASSFGPGTPGSPTDTQYFGPGTRLTVL.

The chain has TRBV2 and TRBJ2-7; TRBD2 agrees at 8 bases. Germline V gene sequence: CDR1 SNHLY, CDR2 FYNNEI. The CDR3 has 15 residues. Trimming removed 1 base from V and 0 bases from J; junction bases left unmatched: 2. As DNA, the CDR3 is TGTGCCAGCAGTGAAGGGCTAGCGGGCTCCTACGAGCAGTACTTC. Translation gives CASSEGLAGSYEQYF.

J is TRBJ2-3 and V is TRBV7-9; D is unclear. This CDR3 is built from 12 residues. Per the germline V gene, CDR1 is SEHNR and CDR2 is FQNEAQ (reference sequence). Trimming took 11 bases from V and 2 from J, leaving 11 bases between them. This CDR3 is CASYASTDTQYF. In DNA form, the CDR3 reads TGTGCCTCCTACGCTTCCACAGATACGCAGTATTTT.

The chain links TRBV7-2 to TRBJ2-7; D possibly uses TRBD1 or TRBD2 (5 bases each). Germline CDR1 SGHTA, CDR2 FQGNSA. The CDR3 extends over 14 amino acids. V gave up 3 bases and J gave up 4 bases, with 13 bases separating them. Here the CDR3 DNA reads TGTGCCAGCAGCTTTGGGACGGTAGTGTACGAGCAGTACTTC. This sequence encodes CASSFGTVVYEQYF.

The J gene is TRBJ2-3, the V gene TRBV18; D unclear. There are 16 residues in the CDR3. V shed 3 bases and J shed 1 base, with 14 bases lying between them. The germline CDR1 and CDR2 sequences are KGHSH and LQKENI. The CDR3 nucleotides are TGTGCCAGCTCACCTTACCGAGAAAAGGGCACAGATACGCAGTATTTT. Encoded protein: CASSPYREKGTDTQYF.

This clonotype was picked up a small number of times. The chain is built from TRBV10-3 and TRBJ2-7; 9 bases align to TRBD2. Unmatched junction bases numbered 13, after V lost 9 bases and J lost 7 bases. Germline V gene sequence: CDR1 ENHRY, CDR2 SYGVKD. This CDR3 contains 14 residues. This CDR3 is CAIQSGGSGGEQYF. The CDR3, as DNA: TGTGCCATTCAGTCGGGGGGTAGCGGGGGAGAGCAGTACTTC.

This clonotype was seen only a few times. CDR3 sequence: CASSKGPYYEQYF. The DNA of the CDR3 is TGTGCCAGCAGTAAGGGGCCCTACTACGAGCAGTACTTC. The chain couples TRBV2 to TRBJ2-7, with TRBD1 as a possible D gene (5 bases). CDR3 length equals 13 residues. Germline V CDR1 and CDR2: SNHLY, FYNNEI. V lost 5 bases to trimming and J lost 3 bases, with 11 bases between them.

This clonotype was seen a single time. This chain joins TRBV7-8 and TRBJ2-2, with 8 bases that match TRBD2. The CDR3 covers 14 residues. Trimming cost V 7 bases and J 6 bases; bases outside gene matches: 7. In germline, CDR1 is SGHVS, CDR2 FQNEAQ. CDR3 amino acids: CASMGLAGPGELFF. In DNA, the CDR3 is TGTGCCAGCATGGGTCTAGCGGGCCCCGGGGAGCTGTTTTTT.

This clonotype was recorded once. The gene calls are TRBV30 and TRBJ1-1, with D unclear. The CDR3 consists of 13 residues. Germline assignment: CDR1 GTSNPN and CDR2 SVGIG (reference sequence). Trimming left V 5 bases short and J 3 bases short, with 13 bases between. The CDR3 loop reads CAWGRRAYTEAFF. In DNA form, the CDR3 reads TGTGCCTGGGGCCGGAGGGCTTACACTGAAGCTTTCTTT.

This chain links TRBV7-6 with TRBJ2-7; 7 bases fit TRBD1. The ends lost 5 bases at V and 4 bases at J; junction bases unmatched: 2. The CDR3 has 12 amino acids. Germline assignment: CDR1 SGHVS and CDR2 FNYEAQ. In DNA form, the CDR3 reads TGTGCCAGCAGCAAGACAGGGTACGAGCAGTACTTC. This sequence encodes CASSKTGYEQYF.

V usage is TRBV6-2 or TRBV6-3 and J usage is TRBJ1-1; 7 bases are a match to TRBD1. CDR3 size: 14 residues. The V segment lost 2 bases and the J segment 3 bases; nucleotides outside the gene matches: 3. Germline assignment: CDR1 MNHEY and CDR2 SVGEGT. The CDR3 is CASSYQGQYTEAFF. The CDR3 nucleotides are TGTGCCAGCAGTTACCAGGGACAGTACACTGAAGCTTTCTTT.